The 20 T cell receptor beta chains below were found in one sample sequenced in a study of blood T cell repertoires in COVID-19. TCRdb's table, derived via immunoSEQ multiplex PCR, lists solely in-frame clones and lacks some. The sample gives fewer than 200,000 clones, 80% to 90% of which show up once; about 8.6% is in the top ten. Sequencing was carried out using peripheral blood. These receptors all stem from a man aged 50 to 59 with active or convalescent COVID-19.

The chain recombines TRBV20-1 with TRBJ2-3, with D perhaps matching TRBD1 (6 bases). From germline, CDR1 is DFQATT and CDR2 SNEGSKA (reference sequence). This CDR3 contains 15 residues. Trimming shortened V by 3 bases and J by 2 bases, and 15 bases separated the two germline ends. The CDR3 nucleotides are TGCAGTGCTAGTGGGCTGGGGGCGCACACAGATACGCAGTATTTT. It translates to CSASGLGAHTDTQYF.

The chain recombines TRBV2 with TRBJ1-6; TRBD1 might be the D (6 bases). Germline values: CDR1 SNHLY, CDR2 FYNNEI. The CDR3 consists of 16 residues. V shed 8 bases and J shed 10 bases, with 24 bases lying between them. CDR3 in DNA: TGTGCCAGCGTACCTCGAGGGGAACAGGGTGGCTCACCCCTCCACTTT. Translation gives CASVPRGEQGGSPLHF.

The chain couples TRBV10-3 to TRBJ2-5; no firm D call. The CDR3 loop spans 13 amino acids. In germline, CDR1 is ENHRY, CDR2 SYGVKD. V was shortened by 6 bases and J by 3 bases, with 11 bases between the two germline ends. CDR3 sequence: CAISPDTKETQYF. The CDR3 DNA sequence: TGTGCCATCAGCCCTGACACAAAAGAGACCCAGTACTTC.

The chain uses TRBV3-1 (or the pseudogene TRBV3-2) and TRBJ1-2; a possible D gene is TRBD1 (5 bases). The germline V and J ends were trimmed by 2 bases and 7 bases, with 17 bases remaining between them. The germline V gene has CDR1 LGHDT and CDR2 YNNKEL (reference sequence). This CDR3 region has 15 residues. CDR3 in DNA: TGTGCCAGCAGCCAACCGGGGGGGACTGGGGCTGGCTACACCTTC. This translates into CASSQPGGTGAGYTF.

The chain has TRBV6-5 and TRBJ1-5; D might be TRBD1 (5 bases). Trimming took off 6 bases at V and 5 bases at J, with 8 bases between the two ends. The germline V gene encodes CDR1 MNHEY and CDR2 SVGAGI. The CDR3 contains 12 residues. The chain's CDR3 is CASSDRDQPQHF. The CDR3 DNA reads as TGTGCCAGCAGCGACAGAGATCAGCCCCAGCATTTT.

The rearrangement links TRBV25-1 to TRBJ2-1, with 8 positions matching TRBD2. Germline assignment: CDR1 MGHDK and CDR2 SYGVNS. This CDR3 spans 16 amino acids. J gave up 0 bases and V 2 bases, and 3 bases lay outside the gene matches. CDR3: CASSEPSGSSYNEQFF. The CDR3 DNA is TGTGCCAGCAGTGAACCAAGCGGGAGCTCCTACAATGAGCAGTTCTTC.

This clone was detected only a few times. The rearrangement links TRBV21-1 to TRBJ2-7; TRBD2 is the table's D call and was not checked against the DNA. TRBV21-1 is termed a pseudogene. The CDR3 has 12 amino acids. The CDR3 protein is CANLVDGVEQYF. CDR3 bases: TGTGCCAACCTGGTGGACGGGGTCGAGCAGTACTTC.

The chain carries TRBV28 and TRBJ2-3; 8 bases agree with TRBD1. With V trimmed by 4 bases and J by 0 bases, 6 bases remained unmatched. The germline CDR1 and CDR2 sequences are MDHEN and SYDVKM. CDR3 length: 16 amino acids. CDR3 DNA sequence: TGTGCCAGCAGTTCTCCGACAGGGGCGAGCACAGATACGCAGTATTTT. Translated: CASSSPTGASTDTQYF. Based on the CDR3 plus reference TRBV28 and TRBJ2-3, the full variable domain is DVKVTQSSRYLVKRTGEKVFLECVQDMDHENMFWYRQDPGLGLRLIYFSYDVKMKEKGDIPEGYSVSREKKERFSLILESASTNQTSMYLCASSSPTGASTDTQYFGPGTRLTVL.

The chain employs TRBV7-6 and TRBJ2-5; D call uncertain. The CDR3 runs 15 residues. Between the trimmed V and J ends, which lost 5 bases and 5 bases, there was a span of 18 bases. Germline CDR1 reads SGHVS; CDR2 reads FNYEAQ. CDR3 DNA: TGTGCCAGCAGCGTTTATAGCAACCTCCTCGAGACCCAGTACTTC. Its protein product is CASSVYSNLLETQYF.

The rearrangement uses TRBV3-1 (or the pseudogene TRBV3-2) and TRBJ2-3; TRBD2 matches at 16 bases. The trim removed 1 base at V and 2 bases at J, leaving 9 bases unmatched. Germline V gene lookup returns CDR1 LGHDT and CDR2 YNNKEL (reference sequence). There are 20 residues in the CDR3. The CDR3 here is CASSQGIGTSGGADTDTQYF. The DNA for the CDR3 is TGTGCCAGCAGCCAAGGTATAGGGACTAGCGGGGGGGCAGACACAGATACGCAGTATTTT.

The chain has TRBV6-5 and TRBJ2-3, with 12 bases matching TRBD1. V shed 4 bases, J shed 4 bases, and the junction held 3 bases outside the gene matches. Per germline, CDR1 MNHEY and CDR2 SVGAGI. The CDR3 is 15 amino acids. The CDR3 here is CASSLGTGGPDTQYF. CDR3 DNA sequence: TGTGCCAGCAGTTTGGGGACAGGGGGCCCAGATACGCAGTATTTT.

This rearrangement joins TRBV6-6 to TRBJ2-2, with a tentative D call TRBD2 (5 bases). Germline values: CDR1 MNHNY, CDR2 SVGAGI (reference sequence). V was clipped by 8 bases and J by 4 bases, with 14 bases between them. There are 14 residues in the CDR3. The CDR3 is CASYPGGPTGELFF. The CDR3 DNA sequence: TGTGCCAGCTACCCTGGAGGTCCCACCGGGGAGCTGTTTTTT.

The chain couples TRBV9 to TRBJ2-1, with 10 bases identical to TRBD2. Germline trimming cut 1 base from V and 10 bases from J; bases unmatched to any gene: 8. There are 15 residues in the CDR3. Per the germline V gene, CDR1 is SGDLS and CDR2 is YYNGEE. The CDR3 is CASSVRLAGAWEQFF. The CDR3 DNA reads TGTGCCAGCAGCGTACGGCTAGCGGGGGCATGGGAGCAGTTCTTC.

CDR3 region: CATAGLAGARSYNEQFF. The DNA for the CDR3 is TGTGCCACCGCGGGACTAGCGGGAGCGCGCTCCTACAATGAGCAGTTCTTC. The chain links TRBV24-1 to TRBJ2-1, with TRBD2 matching over 14 bases. The CDR3 consists of 17 residues. In germline, CDR1 is KGHDR, CDR2 SFDVKD. J lost 0 bases, V lost 9 bases, and 6 bases had no gene match.

This clone was detected ten times or more. V is TRBV19 and J is TRBJ2-1; D gene unclear. V lost 7 bases, J lost 0 bases, and 16 bases lay in between. CDR1 is LNHDA and CDR2 is SQIVND in the germline V gene (reference sequence). This CDR3 is built from 16 residues. The CDR3 region has the DNA TGTGCCAGTACCCTAACAGCTATCAACTCCTACAATGAGCAGTTCTTC. Residues: CASTLTAINSYNEQFF.

The rearrangement uses TRBV9 and TRBJ2-1; D is uncertain. V lost 3 bases, J lost 2 bases, and 9 bases lay in between. From germline, CDR1 is SGDLS and CDR2 YYNGEE. The length of the CDR3 is 14 residues. The CDR3 coding sequence is TGTGCCAGCAGCGCCATGGGCCCCTACAATGAGCAGTTCTTC. Translating gives CASSAMGPYNEQFF.

The rearrangement uses TRBV4-2 and TRBJ2-2, with a tentative D call TRBD2 (6 bases). V was clipped by 0 bases and J by 0 bases, with 11 bases between them. The CDR3 runs to 17 residues. Germline V gives CDR1 LGHNA, CDR2 YNFKEQ. CDR3 coding DNA: TGTGCCAGCAGCCAAGAGACCCTAGCGTCGAACACCGGGGAGCTGTTTTTT. Its translation is CASSQETLASNTGELFF.

The rearrangement joins TRBV5-1 to TRBJ1-2, with a possible D match to TRBD1 (5 bases). Trimming stripped 0 bases from V and 5 bases from J, with 11 bases between. This CDR3 contains 14 residues. Germline loops: CDR1 SGHRS, CDR2 YFSETQ. The CDR3 loop is CASSLALGDYGYTF. For the CDR3, the DNA is TGCGCCAGCAGCTTGGCCTTAGGGGATTATGGCTACACCTTC.

This chain connects TRBV5-4 to TRBJ2-3, with D perhaps matching TRBD2 (5 bases). The CDR3 sequence is 16 residues long. The ends were cut back, 0 bases at V and 0 bases at J, with 11 bases in the middle. Germline CDR1 reads SGHNT; CDR2 reads YYREEE (reference sequence). CDR3 residues: CASSLGTGSSTDTQYF. The CDR3 DNA is TGTGCCAGCAGCTTGGGTACGGGGTCTAGCACAGATACGCAGTATTTT. Combining the CDR3 with reference TRBV5-4 and TRBJ2-3 gives the whole variable domain ETGVTQSPTHLIKTRGQQVTLRCSSQSGHNTVSWYQQALGQGPQFIFQYYREEENGRGNFPPRFSGLQFPNYSSELNVNALELDDSALYLCASSLGTGSSTDTQYFGPGTRLTVL.

The V call is TRBV7-2, the J call TRBJ2-1; a weak D match, TRBD2 (6 bases). The CDR3 spans 14 residues. The V and J ends lost 6 bases and 9 bases respectively, with 18 bases between them. Germline V gene lookup returns CDR1 SGHTA and CDR2 FQGNSA. The DNA of the CDR3 is TGTGCCAGCAGGTCTGTCGGGAGTCGGATTGAGCAGTTCTTC. This codes for CASRSVGSRIEQFF.